This record covers a single T cell receptor beta chain. The antigen is not known. After extraction with the RNeasy kit, about 0.5 to 1 ug of the RNA was reverse transcribed using random hexamers. An immunoSEQ multiplex PCR generated amplified TCR beta CDR3 products spanning 54 Vbeta and 13 Jbeta. One entry per CDR3 protein results from TCRdb running MiXCR on the immunoSEQ multiplex PCR reads. The data show a few hundred thousand distinct CDR3 sequences, with more than 85% seen just once and approximately 0.082% held by the top ten. From germline, CDR1 is MNHEY and CDR2 SMNVEV (reference sequence). This CDR3 contains 13 residues. V shed 3 bases and J shed 6 bases, with 6 bases lying between them. The data belong to a study of CD8 T cells in Susac syndrome. General study results and limits: As the study acknowledged, the number of individuals in its TCR sequencing and HLA analysis was relatively small.

TEMRA cells were FACS-enriched and CD8+ and CD4+ T cells negatively isolated. Sequencing was carried out using CD4+ T cells from PBMCs. The rearrangement links TRBV27 to TRBJ1-6, with D uncertain. This clonotype was obtained from a human donor with multiple sclerosis. CDR3 in amino acids: CASSLGFNSPLHF. The CDR3 DNA sequence: TGTGCCAGCAGTTTGGGGTTTAATTCACCCCTCCACTTT.